The rows below give T cell receptor beta chains drawn from one sample of a study of blood T cell repertoires in COVID-19. This table comes from immunoSEQ multiplex PCR, and its TCRdb copy is limited to in-frame clones, with some not included. The data contain approximately 150,000 clones, roughly 86% of them singletons. The sample consisted of peripheral blood. The receptors originated from a human donor with acute or convalescent COVID-19. The donor label of this sample is uncertain. Each CDR3 is given with its conserved first and last residue. The order of the fields is V gene, J gene, clone size, D gene, CDR3 protein, CDR3 DNA. The D gene is left open where the match is weak. Only part of the rows carry a size: once, few, many, or a class if the clone is expanded.

TRBV19	TRBJ2-7	NA	TRBD1	CASSPPRRDRVLHEQYF	TGTGCCAGTAGTCCCCCACGCCGGGACAGGGTCCTCCACGAGCAGTACTTC
TRBV5-1	TRBJ2-3	NA	NA	CASSLARDSGTDTQYF	TGCGCCAGCAGCTTGGCCCGCGACAGCGGCACAGATACGCAGTATTTT
TRBV7-2	TRBJ1-2	NA	NA	CASSLALGGSGYGYTF	TGTGCCAGCAGCCTAGCCCTCGGGGGGTCGGGCTATGGCTACACCTTC
TRBV10-3	TRBJ1-1	NA	TRBD1	CAISESGDREAEAFF	TGTGCCATCAGTGAGTCCGGAGACAGGGAGGCTGAAGCTTTCTTT
TRBV6-5	TRBJ1-2	NA	NA	CASSYSTGFNYGYTF	TGTGCCAGCAGTTACTCCACGGGTTTTAACTATGGCTACACCTTC
TRBV30	TRBJ1-1	NA	TRBD1	CAWSGQGASEAFF	TGTGCCTGGAGTGGACAGGGGGCATCTGAAGCTTTCTTT
TRBV11-2	TRBJ2-1	few	NA	CASSLTLQGFLEQFF	TGTGCCAGCAGCTTGACTCTACAGGGTTTTCTTGAGCAGTTCTTC
TRBV10-2	TRBJ2-7	NA	TRBD2	CASRLGGFFGSYEQYF	TGCGCCAGTCGGTTGGGAGGGTTCTTCGGCTCCTACGAGCAGTACTTC
TRBV5-1	TRBJ2-5	once	TRBD1	CASRTGQRQETQYF	TGCGCCAGCAGAACGGGACAGAGACAAGAGACCCAGTACTTC
TRBV6-5	TRBJ1-2	NA	NA	CASRRVLSSGYGYTF	TGTGCCAGCAGACGCGTCCTTTCAAGCGGCTATGGCTACACCTTC
TRBV6-5	TRBJ2-7	NA	TRBD1	CASSRTGRSHEQYF	TGTGCCAGCAGTAGGACAGGGAGATCCCACGAGCAGTACTTC
TRBV15	TRBJ2-4	NA	NA	CATSRDSQGAKNIQYF	TGTGCCACCAGCAGAGATTCGCAGGGGGCCAAAAACATTCAGTACTTC
TRBV5-5	TRBJ1-1	once	TRBD1	CASSWGLGTGLNTEAFF	TGTGCCAGCAGCTGGGGGTTAGGGACAGGACTGAACACTGAAGCTTTCTTT
TRBV19	TRBJ1-5	NA	NA	CASSRAGVSNQPQHF	TGTGCCAGTAGTAGGGCAGGGGTAAGCAATCAGCCCCAGCATTTT
TRBV6-5	TRBJ1-5	once	NA	CATCLTNQPQHF	TGTGCCACCTGTCTTACAAATCAGCCCCAGCATTTT
TRBV30	TRBJ2-3	NA	NA	CAWTLPGGTQYF	TGTGCCTGGACCCTACCCGGCGGGACGCAGTATTTT
TRBV27	TRBJ1-2	NA	TRBD1	CASRKTGTNYGYTF	TGTGCCAGCAGGAAGACAGGGACTAACTATGGCTACACCTTC
TRBV10-3	TRBJ1-2	once	TRBD1	CAISDPTGANYGYTF	TGTGCCATCAGTGACCCGACAGGGGCTAACTATGGCTACACCTTC
TRBV3-1/TRBV3-2	TRBJ1-2	NA	NA	CASSLVRRGSGYTF	TGTGCCAGCAGCCTGGTCAGGAGGGGAAGTGGCTACACCTTC
TRBV7-2	TRBJ2-3	NA	NA	CASSPMGGASTDTQYF	TGTGCCAGCAGCCCGATGGGGGGGGCCTCCACAGATACGCAGTATTTT
TRBV6-6	TRBJ1-2	NA	NA	CASSRTGNQGYTF	TGTGCCAGCAGTCGAACAGGGAATCAAGGCTACACCTTC
TRBV4-1	TRBJ2-7	NA	TRBD1	CASSQGRDSIYEQYF	TGCGCCAGCAGCCAAGGTCGGGACAGCATCTACGAGCAGTACTTC
TRBV6-5	TRBJ1-4	once	NA	CASRRTGTEKLFF	TGTGCCAGCCGGCGAACAGGGACGGAAAAACTGTTTTTT
TRBV10-3	TRBJ1-1	few	NA	CAISESDWRSNTEAFF	TGTGCCATCAGTGAGTCGGATTGGCGGTCCAACACTGAAGCTTTCTTT
TRBV10-3	TRBJ1-4	NA	NA	CAIARERKANEKLFF	TGTGCCATCGCGAGAGAGCGCAAGGCTAATGAAAAACTGTTTTTT
TRBV5-1	TRBJ1-2	NA	NA	CASSVGRSGGYTF	TGCGCCAGCAGCGTTGGGAGGTCCGGGGGCTACACCTTC
TRBV10-3	TRBJ1-1	NA	TRBD1	CATRDREETEAFF	TGTGCCACCAGGGACAGGGAAGAAACTGAAGCTTTCTTT
TRBV7-6	TRBJ1-1	NA	NA	CASSSLGVTEAFF	TGTGCCAGCAGCTCCTTGGGAGTCACTGAAGCTTTCTTT
TRBV19	TRBJ2-3	NA	TRBD2	CATGRGTSGGTDTQYF	TGTGCCACCGGAAGAGGGACTAGCGGGGGTACAGATACGCAGTATTTT
TRBV20-1	TRBJ1-1	many	NA	CRLSANTEAFF	TGCAGACTCAGCGCGAACACTGAAGCTTTCTTT
TRBV5-1	TRBJ1-2	NA	NA	CASSLGTTGRMGDGYTF	TGCGCCAGCAGCTTGGGGACCACAGGGCGTATGGGGGATGGCTACACCTTC
TRBV18	TRBJ2-1	NA	NA	CASSPPTPGERYNEQFF	TGTGCCAGCTCACCACCCACTCCAGGGGAGAGATACAATGAGCAGTTCTTC
TRBV6-1	TRBJ2-6	NA	NA	CASSEAPDRGGGANVLTF	TGTGCCAGCAGTGAAGCCCCCGACCGGGGTGGAGGGGCCAACGTCCTGACTTTC
TRBV9	TRBJ2-2	few	TRBD1	CASSGRDRGWDTGELFF	TGTGCCAGCAGCGGCCGGGACAGGGGTTGGGACACCGGGGAGCTGTTTTTT
TRBV5-1	TRBJ1-2	NA	NA	CASSLVGAQGYTF	TGCGCCAGCAGCTTGGTGGGGGCGCAAGGCTACACCTTC
TRBV4-1	TRBJ2-3	NA	TRBD2	CASSPLRGSSTDTQYF	TGCGCCAGCTCCCCCCTTCGCGGGAGCTCCACAGATACGCAGTATTTT
TRBV12-5	TRBJ1-6	few	NA	CASGLGLANSPLHF	TGTGCTAGTGGTTTGGGACTGGCTAATTCACCCCTCCACTTT
TRBV18	TRBJ1-1	NA	NA	CASSPTGINTEAFF	TGTGCCAGCTCACCGACAGGAATTAACACTGAAGCTTTCTTT
TRBV4-1	TRBJ2-7	few	NA	CASSQEHPVFPGEQYF	TGCGCCAGCAGCCAAGAGCACCCGGTGTTTCCCGGCGAGCAGTACTTC
TRBV29-1	TRBJ2-5	few	TRBD1	CSVSGQGVQETQYF	TGCAGCGTTTCTGGACAGGGAGTACAGGAGACCCAGTACTTC
TRBV25-1	TRBJ2-7	many	TRBD2	CASRLAGGPEQYF	TGTGCCAGCAGACTAGCGGGGGGGCCCGAGCAGTACTTC
TRBV5-1	TRBJ1-4	NA	TRBD1	CASSSMGQGDGEKLFF	TGCGCCAGCAGCTCAATGGGACAGGGGGATGGTGAAAAACTGTTTTTT
TRBV5-1	TRBJ2-1	NA	TRBD2	CASSPGLAGNEQFF	TGCGCCAGCAGCCCGGGACTAGCTGGCAATGAGCAGTTCTTC
TRBV7-9	TRBJ1-1	NA	NA	CASSLGRSAEAFF	TGTGCCAGCAGCCTCGGTCGCTCCGCTGAAGCTTTCTTT
TRBV3-1/TRBV3-2	TRBJ2-1	NA	NA	CASSQVAGAKWNEQFF	TGTGCCAGCAGCCAAGTTGCGGGGGCAAAGTGGAATGAGCAGTTCTTC
TRBV3-1/TRBV3-2	TRBJ1-3	NA	NA	CASSQVRGIITGNTIYF	TGTGCCAGCAGCCAAGTTCGAGGGATTATAACCGGAAACACCATATATTTT
TRBV11-3	TRBJ1-2	once	NA	CASSLGAGFGYTF	TGTGCCAGCAGCTTAGGGGCAGGGTTTGGCTACACCTTC
TRBV2	TRBJ2-7	NA	NA	CASSEGGNPSYEQYF	TGTGCCAGCAGTGAGGGAGGAAATCCGTCCTACGAGCAGTACTTC
TRBV6-2/TRBV6-3	TRBJ1-5	few	TRBD1	CASSSRQGVSNQPQHF	TGTGCCAGCAGTTCGCGACAGGGGGTAAGCAATCAGCCCCAGCATTTT
TRBV10-1	TRBJ2-7	NA	NA	CASGNSYEQYF	TGCGCCAGCGGTAACAGCTACGAGCAGTACTTC